This passage covers 6 T cell receptor beta chains from one sample sequenced in a study of beta chain features in type 1 diabetes. The isolated RNA, all of it, was reverse transcribed, so expressed TCRB transcripts were what got sequenced. Some clones are missing from TCRdb's copy, which holds only in-frame ones; the method was immunoSEQ multiplex PCR. The table lists under 95,000 clones, about 32% of them singletons. The sequencing sample was made of stem cell memory CD4+ T cells from blood. Receptors originate from a woman aged 18-29 years in good health.

The chain combines TRBV7-3 with TRBJ2-5; D might be TRBD2 (6 bases). The V gene lost 7 bases and the J gene lost 2 bases, with 17 bases spanning the gap. Germline CDR1 and CDR2: SGHTA and FQGTGA. This CDR3 is built from 15 residues. CDR3 residues: CASTKGTGTQETQYF. The CDR3 bases are TGTGCCAGCACCAAGGGGACCGGGACTCAAGAGACCCAGTACTTC.

This clone was counted once. The CDR3 loop reads CASSEQGANYGYTF. As DNA, the CDR3 is TGTGCCAGCAGTGAGCAGGGGGCTAACTATGGCTACACCTTC. The chain employs TRBV2 and TRBJ1-2; 7 bases align to TRBD1. J lost 0 bases, V lost 3 bases, and 1 base had no gene match. The CDR3 is 14 amino acids. Germline CDR1 is SNHLY and CDR2 is FYNNEI.

This clone was counted a few times. The chain employs TRBV6-5 and TRBJ2-2; weak D call: TRBD2 (6 bases). This CDR3 is 14 amino acids long. Germline CDR1 reads MNHEY; CDR2 reads SVGAGI. V was cut by 2 bases and J by 5 bases, with 9 bases left in between. In DNA form, the CDR3 reads TGTGCCAGCAGTTACCAACTAGCAACCGGGGAGCTGTTTTTT. The encoded protein is CASSYQLATGELFF.

The chain uses TRBV7-2 and TRBJ2-7, with D perhaps TRBD2 (6 bases). Germline-derived CDR1 and CDR2 are SGHTA and FQGNSA. V lost 3 bases and J 6 bases, leaving 18 bases between the germline ends. This CDR3 is 15 amino acids long. The CDR3 DNA sequence: TGTGCCAGCAGCTTGGAGGGGACTCACCCCTTCGAGCAGTACTTC. As protein: CASSLEGTHPFEQYF.

The rearrangement joins TRBV2 to TRBJ1-5; the match to TRBD1 covers 7 bases. Germline values: CDR1 SNHLY, CDR2 FYNNEI. CDR3 size: 14 residues. V was clipped by 5 bases and J by 3 bases; unmatched bases: 4. The CDR3 loop reads CASSPDRDNQPQHF. In DNA, the CDR3 is TGTGCCAGCAGTCCCGACAGGGACAATCAGCCCCAGCATTTT.

This clone was picked up a small number of times. The chain carries TRBV5-1 and TRBJ2-2, with 8 positions matching TRBD2. J was trimmed by 6 bases and V by 0 bases; bases with no gene match: 10. Germline V lookup: CDR1 SGHRS, CDR2 YFSETQ. The length of the CDR3 is 17 residues. The CDR3 DNA is TGCGCCAGCAGCTTGGAGGCGGGAGGCGCCGGTTCCGGGGAGCTGTTTTTT. It codes for CASSLEAGGAGSGELFF.